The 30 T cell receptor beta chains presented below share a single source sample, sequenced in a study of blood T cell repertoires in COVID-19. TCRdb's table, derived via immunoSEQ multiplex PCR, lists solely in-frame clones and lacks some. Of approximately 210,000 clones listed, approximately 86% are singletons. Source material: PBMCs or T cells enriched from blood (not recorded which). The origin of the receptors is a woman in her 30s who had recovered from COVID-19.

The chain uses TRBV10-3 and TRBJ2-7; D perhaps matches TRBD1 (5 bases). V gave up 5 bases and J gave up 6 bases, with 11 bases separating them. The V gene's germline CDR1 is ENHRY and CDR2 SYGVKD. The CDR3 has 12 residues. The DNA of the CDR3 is TGTGCCATCAGTCACCAGGGCCCCGAGCAGTACTTC. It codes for CAISHQGPEQYF.

The CDR3 DNA reads TGTGCCAGCAGTGGACCAGGGGGAACTGAAGCTTTCTTT. It specifies CASSGPGGTEAFF. The chain is built from TRBV6-4 and TRBJ1-1; 7 positions agree with TRBD1. Trimming cost V 4 bases and J 5 bases; bases outside gene matches: 4. CDR1 is MRHNA, CDR2 SNTAGT, per germline. This CDR3 comprises 13 residues.

CDR3 DNA: TGTGCCAGCAGCTCGCGACTCGTGAACACTGAAGCTTTCTTT. Amino acid sequence: CASSSRLVNTEAFF. V is TRBV4-2 and J is TRBJ1-1; D remains unclear. The CDR3 is made up of 14 amino acids. The germline V gene encodes CDR1 LGHNA and CDR2 YNFKEQ. The germline V and J ends were trimmed by 5 bases and 0 bases, with 10 bases remaining between them.

In DNA, the CDR3 is TGTGCCAGTAGACCCGGGGTAGACTATGGCTACACCTTC. This encodes CASRPGVDYGYTF. This chain links TRBV19 with TRBJ1-2; D remains ambiguous. In germline, CDR1 is LNHDA, CDR2 SQIVND (reference sequence). Trimming pared 6 bases from V and 3 bases from J, leaving 11 bases between. This CDR3 comprises 13 residues.

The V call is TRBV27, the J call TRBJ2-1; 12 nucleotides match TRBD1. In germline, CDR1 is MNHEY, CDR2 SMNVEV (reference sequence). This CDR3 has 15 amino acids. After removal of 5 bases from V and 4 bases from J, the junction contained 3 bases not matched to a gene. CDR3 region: CASSLGQGAYNEQFF. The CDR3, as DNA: TGTGCCAGCAGTCTGGGACAGGGGGCGTACAATGAGCAGTTCTTC.

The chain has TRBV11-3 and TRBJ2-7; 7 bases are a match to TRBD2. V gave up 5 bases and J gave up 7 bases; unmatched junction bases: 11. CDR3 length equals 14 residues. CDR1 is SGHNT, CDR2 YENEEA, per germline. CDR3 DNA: TGTGCCAGCAGCCGCCGGGGGGAGAGGAGTGAGCAGTACTTC. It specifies CASSRRGERSEQYF. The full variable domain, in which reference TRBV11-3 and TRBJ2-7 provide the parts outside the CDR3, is EAGVVQSPRYKIIEKKQPVAFWCNPISGHNTLYWYLQNLGQGPELLIRYENEEAVDDSQLPKDRFSAERLKGVDSTLKIQPAELGDSAVYLCASSRRGERSEQYFGPGTRLTVT.

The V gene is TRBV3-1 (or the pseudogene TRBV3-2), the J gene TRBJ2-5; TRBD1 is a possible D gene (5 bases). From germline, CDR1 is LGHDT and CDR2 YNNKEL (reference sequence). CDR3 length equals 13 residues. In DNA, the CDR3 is TGTGCTAAATGTGGGGCACTCCAAGAGACCCAGTACTTC. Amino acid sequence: CAKCGALQETQYF.

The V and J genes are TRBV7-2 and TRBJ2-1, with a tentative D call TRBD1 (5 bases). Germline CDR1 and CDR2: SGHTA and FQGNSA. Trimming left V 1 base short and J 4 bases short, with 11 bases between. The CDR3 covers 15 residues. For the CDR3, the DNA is TGTGCCAGCAGCTTAGGAGACAGCCCTTACAATGAGCAGTTCTTC. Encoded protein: CASSLGDSPYNEQFF.

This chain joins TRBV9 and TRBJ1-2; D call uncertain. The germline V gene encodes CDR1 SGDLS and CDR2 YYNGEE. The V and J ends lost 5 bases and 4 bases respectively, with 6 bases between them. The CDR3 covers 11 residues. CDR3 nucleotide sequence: TGTGCCAGCAGTACAGTCTATGGCTACACCTTC. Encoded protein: CASSTVYGYTF.

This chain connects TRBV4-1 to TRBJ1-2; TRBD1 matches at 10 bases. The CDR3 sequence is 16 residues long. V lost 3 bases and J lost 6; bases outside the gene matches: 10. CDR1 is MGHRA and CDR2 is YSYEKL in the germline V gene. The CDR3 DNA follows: TGCGCCAGCAGCCAGCCGACAGGGGGCGCTTCCCATGGCTACACCTTC. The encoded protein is CASSQPTGGASHGYTF.

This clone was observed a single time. CDR3 bases: TGCGCCAGCAGTGCCACAGGGGGCAGGTACCAAGAGACCCAGTACTTC. Its protein product is CASSATGGRYQETQYF. V usage is TRBV10-2 and J usage is TRBJ2-5; 9 nucleotides agree with TRBD1. The ends lost 4 bases at V and 0 bases at J; junction bases unmatched: 6. The germline V gene encodes CDR1 WSHSY and CDR2 SAAADI. The CDR3 is 16 amino acids.

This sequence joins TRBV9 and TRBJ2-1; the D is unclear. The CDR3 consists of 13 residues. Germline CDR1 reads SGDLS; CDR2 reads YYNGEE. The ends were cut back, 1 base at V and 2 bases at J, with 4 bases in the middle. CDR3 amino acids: CASSVTAYNEQFF. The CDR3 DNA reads TGTGCCAGCAGCGTAACGGCCTACAATGAGCAGTTCTTC.

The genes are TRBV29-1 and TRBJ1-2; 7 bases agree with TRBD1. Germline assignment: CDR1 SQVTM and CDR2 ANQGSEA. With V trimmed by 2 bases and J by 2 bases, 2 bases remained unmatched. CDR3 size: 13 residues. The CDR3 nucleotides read TGCAGCGTTGAATCGGGACAGAACTATGGCTACACCTTC. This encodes CSVESGQNYGYTF.

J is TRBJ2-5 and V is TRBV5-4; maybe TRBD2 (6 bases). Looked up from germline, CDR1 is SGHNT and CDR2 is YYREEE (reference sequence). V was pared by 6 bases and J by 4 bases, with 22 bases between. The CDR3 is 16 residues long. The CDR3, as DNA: TGTGCCAGCACCCCGAACGCGGGGAGTTCCCGAGAGACCCAGTACTTC. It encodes CASTPNAGSSRETQYF.

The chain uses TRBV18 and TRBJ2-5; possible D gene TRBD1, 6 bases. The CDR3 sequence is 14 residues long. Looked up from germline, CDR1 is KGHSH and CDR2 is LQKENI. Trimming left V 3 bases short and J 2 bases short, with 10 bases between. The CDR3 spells CASSPGQPQETQYF. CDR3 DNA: TGTGCCAGCTCACCCGGACAGCCGCAAGAGACCCAGTACTTC.

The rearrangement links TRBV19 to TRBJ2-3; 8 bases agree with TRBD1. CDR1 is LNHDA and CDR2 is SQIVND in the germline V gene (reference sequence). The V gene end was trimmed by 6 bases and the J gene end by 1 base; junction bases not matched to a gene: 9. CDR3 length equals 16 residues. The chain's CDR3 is CASRTGATSGTDTQYF. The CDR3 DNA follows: TGTGCCAGTAGGACAGGGGCCACATCTGGCACAGATACGCAGTATTTT.

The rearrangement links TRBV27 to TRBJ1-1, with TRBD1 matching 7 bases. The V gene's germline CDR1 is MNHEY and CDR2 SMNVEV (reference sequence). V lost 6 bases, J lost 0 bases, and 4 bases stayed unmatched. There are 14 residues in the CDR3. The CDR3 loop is CASRPGGLNTEAFF. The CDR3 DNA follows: TGTGCCAGCAGACCAGGGGGGCTGAACACTGAAGCTTTCTTT.

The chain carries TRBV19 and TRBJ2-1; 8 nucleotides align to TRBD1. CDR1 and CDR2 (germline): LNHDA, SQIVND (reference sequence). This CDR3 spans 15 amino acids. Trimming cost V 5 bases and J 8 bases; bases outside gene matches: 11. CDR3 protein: CASSDRDRRADEQFF. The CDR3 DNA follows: TGTGCCAGTAGTGACCGGGACAGGAGGGCCGATGAGCAGTTCTTC.

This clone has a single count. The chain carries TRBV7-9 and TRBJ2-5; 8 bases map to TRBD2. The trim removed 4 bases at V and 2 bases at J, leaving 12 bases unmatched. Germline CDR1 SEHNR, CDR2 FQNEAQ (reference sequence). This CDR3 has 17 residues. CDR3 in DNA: TGTGCCAGCAGCTCCGAGGGCGGCGGGGGGTCTCAAGAGACCCAGTACTTC. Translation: CASSSEGGGGSQETQYF.

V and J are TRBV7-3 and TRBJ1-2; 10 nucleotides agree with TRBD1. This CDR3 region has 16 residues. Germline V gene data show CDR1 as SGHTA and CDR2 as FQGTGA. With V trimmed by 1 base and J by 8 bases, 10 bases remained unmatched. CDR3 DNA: TGTGCCAGCAGCTTAAGGGACAGGGGACCTATCCAGGGCTACACCTTC. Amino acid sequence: CASSLRDRGPIQGYTF.

CDR3 nucleotides: TGTGCCAGCAGCAAAGGGGGTGGCAATCAGCCCCAGCATTTT. Translated: CASSKGGGNQPQHF. The V and J genes are TRBV9 and TRBJ1-5; perhaps TRBD1 as D (6 bases). The CDR3 sequence is 14 residues long. The germline V and J ends were trimmed by 4 bases and 2 bases, with 10 bases remaining between them. Looked up from germline, CDR1 is SGDLS and CDR2 is YYNGEE.

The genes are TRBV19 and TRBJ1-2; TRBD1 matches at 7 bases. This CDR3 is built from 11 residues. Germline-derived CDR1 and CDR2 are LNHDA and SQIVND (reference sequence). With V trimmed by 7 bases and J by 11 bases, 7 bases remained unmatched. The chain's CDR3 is CASMWGQKYTF. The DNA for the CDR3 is TGTGCCAGTATGTGGGGACAGAAGTACACCTTC.

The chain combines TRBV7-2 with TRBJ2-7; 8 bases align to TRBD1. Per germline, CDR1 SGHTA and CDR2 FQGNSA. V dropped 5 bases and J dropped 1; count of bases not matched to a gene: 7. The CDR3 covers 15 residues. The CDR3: CASSPRTGRSYEQYF. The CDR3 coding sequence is TGTGCCAGCAGCCCCAGGACAGGGAGGTCCTACGAGCAGTACTTC.

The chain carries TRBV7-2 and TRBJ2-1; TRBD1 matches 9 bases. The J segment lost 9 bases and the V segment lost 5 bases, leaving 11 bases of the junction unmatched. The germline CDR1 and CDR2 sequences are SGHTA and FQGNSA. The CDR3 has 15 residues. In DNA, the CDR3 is TGTGCCAGCAGCGGAACAGGGGGCTTTAATTTTGAGCAGTTCTTC. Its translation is CASSGTGGFNFEQFF.

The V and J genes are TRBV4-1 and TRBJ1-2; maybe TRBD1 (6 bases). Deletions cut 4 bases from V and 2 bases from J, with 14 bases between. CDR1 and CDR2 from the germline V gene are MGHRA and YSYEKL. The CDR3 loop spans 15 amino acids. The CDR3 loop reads CASSLDGTPNYGYTF. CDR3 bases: TGCGCCAGCAGCCTAGACGGGACACCAAACTATGGCTACACCTTC.

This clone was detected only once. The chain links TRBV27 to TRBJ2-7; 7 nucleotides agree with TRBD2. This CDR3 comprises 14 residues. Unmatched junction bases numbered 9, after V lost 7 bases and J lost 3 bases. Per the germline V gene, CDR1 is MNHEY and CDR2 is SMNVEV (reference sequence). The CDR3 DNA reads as TGTGCCAGCACAGGAAAAAGGACTAGCTACGAGCAGTACTTC. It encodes CASTGKRTSYEQYF.

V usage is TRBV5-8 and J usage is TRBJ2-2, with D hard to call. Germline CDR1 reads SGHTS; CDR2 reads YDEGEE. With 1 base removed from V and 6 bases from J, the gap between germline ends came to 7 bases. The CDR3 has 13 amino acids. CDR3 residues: CASSLRRSGELFF. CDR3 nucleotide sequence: TGTGCCAGCAGCTTGAGGAGATCCGGGGAGCTGTTTTTT.

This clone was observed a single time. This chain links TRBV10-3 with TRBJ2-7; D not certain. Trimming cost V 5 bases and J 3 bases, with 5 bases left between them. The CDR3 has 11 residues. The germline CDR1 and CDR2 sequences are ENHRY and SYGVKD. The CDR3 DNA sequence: TGTGCCATCAGTCTCGGCTACGAGCAGTACTTC. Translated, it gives CAISLGYEQYF.

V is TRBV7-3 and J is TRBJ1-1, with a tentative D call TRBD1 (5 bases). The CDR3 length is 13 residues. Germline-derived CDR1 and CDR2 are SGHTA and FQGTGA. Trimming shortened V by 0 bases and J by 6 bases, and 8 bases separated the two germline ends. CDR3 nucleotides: TGTGCCAGCAGCTTAACGAGGACATCTGAAGCTTTCTTT. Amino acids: CASSLTRTSEAFF.

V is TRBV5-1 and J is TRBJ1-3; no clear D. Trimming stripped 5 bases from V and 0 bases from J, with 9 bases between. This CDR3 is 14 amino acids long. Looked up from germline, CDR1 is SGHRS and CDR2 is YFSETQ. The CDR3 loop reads CASSPRLSGNTIYF. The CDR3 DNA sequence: TGCGCCAGCAGTCCCAGGCTCTCTGGAAACACCATATATTTT.